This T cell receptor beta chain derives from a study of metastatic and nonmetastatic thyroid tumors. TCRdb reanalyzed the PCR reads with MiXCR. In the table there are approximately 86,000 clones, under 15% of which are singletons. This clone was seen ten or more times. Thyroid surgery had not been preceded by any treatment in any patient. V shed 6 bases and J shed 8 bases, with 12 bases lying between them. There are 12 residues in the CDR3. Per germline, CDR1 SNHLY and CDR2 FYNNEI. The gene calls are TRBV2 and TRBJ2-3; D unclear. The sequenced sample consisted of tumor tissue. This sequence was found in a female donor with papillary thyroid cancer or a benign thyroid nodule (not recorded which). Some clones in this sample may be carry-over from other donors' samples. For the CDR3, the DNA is TGTGCCAGCAGCGTTACGCCGGGTACGCAGTATTTT. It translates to CASSVTPGTQYF.